This T cell receptor (beta chain) was found in a study of cytomegalovirus exposure and HLA in healthy donors. Overall study context: Within the Caucasian-associated ancestry cluster were around four fifths of the approximately 390 genotyped donors.

General study findings and limits: It has been reported that TCR beta sequences accurately predicted the HLA-A and HLA-B alleles of most subjects. Later work showed greater clonal expansion in HLA-associated TCR beta chains than in equally common others.

Researchers ran the PCR with 60 Vbeta and 13 Jbeta primers. The table came from immunoSEQ multiplex PCR; TCRdb's copy has only in-frame clones and leaves some out. The data hold roughly 200,000 clones, with roughly 80% observed a single time. This clone appeared once. Its antigen is undetermined. At one end, the junction sequence differs from germline, possibly due to a read error. The origin of this receptor is a man aged 50 to 59 in good health and CMV-seronegative. Sequenced material: PBMCs.

The CDR3 nucleotides read TGTGTCAGCAGGCCTAACACACAGGTCGAAGGGGAGCCCCAGCATTTT. This sequence encodes CVSRPNTQVEGEPQHF. The chain couples TRBV6-6 to TRBJ1-5, with D maybe TRBD1 (5 bases). Germline CDR1 is MNHNY and CDR2 is SVGAGI (reference sequence). CDR3 length: 16 residues.